This TCR beta chain originates from a study of shared clonotypes between healthy human individuals. Study outcomes and limitations: Between a few donors, naive CD4 clonotypes were shared at a level of about 5%.

This clone came up once. Its antigen remains unidentified. This likely stems from a read error, as it lies one base from a far larger clone. Clones were read by immunoSEQ multiplex PCR, and TCRdb kept only the in-frame ones, dropping some. The table includes about 1 million clones, about three quarters detected once. CDR3 length: 11 residues. V lost 6 bases and J 3 bases, leaving 7 bases between the germline ends. Per the germline V gene, CDR1 is SGHRS and CDR2 is YFSETQ. The CD4+ fraction was divided into a CD45RA+ naive subset and a CD45RA-negative memory subset. This chain links TRBV5-1 with TRBJ2-7; a possible D gene is TRBD1 (5 bases). The clonotype comes from a young man in good health. The specimen was memory CD4+ T cells sorted from blood. Subset in this sample: CD45RA-negative fraction. The DNA for the CDR3 is TGCGCCAGCACCGACAGCTACGAGCAGTACTTC. Amino acid sequence: CASTDSYEQYF.